One sample yielded the 21 T cell receptor beta chains listed below, sequenced in a study of immune heterogeneity within non-small cell lung tumors. Bulk tumor genomic DNA, about 600 ng per sample, was the template. While surgery was under way, several biopsies spaced far apart were taken per primary tumor. Patients with untreated, newly diagnosed non-small cell lung cancer underwent curative surgery. CDR3 of TCR beta was amplified by multiplex PCR that used 32 V and 13 J primers. TCRdb analysed the multiplex PCR reads with MiXCR anew, one entry per CDR3 protein. The data show 5,500 to 6,500 distinct CDR3 sequences, approximately 23% seen once. The sample consisted of lung tumor tissue. The receptors originated from a man in his sixties or seventies with non-small cell lung cancer.

Notes on this clonotype: This may be a read error, as it is one base from a much larger clone. This chain uses TRBV14 with TRBJ1-2, with D unclear. Germline CDR1 reads SGHDN; CDR2 reads FVKESK. The CDR3 is 14 amino acids. This CDR3 is CAISQSILGYGYTF. For the CDR3, the DNA is TGTGCCATCAGCCAATCGATACTGGGGTATGGCTACACCTTC.

The V gene is TRBV11-2, the J gene TRBJ1-2; possible D gene TRBD1, 5 bases. Germline lookup yields CDR1 SGHAT and CDR2 FQNNGV. Trimming cost V 4 bases and J 5 bases, with 11 bases left between them. CDR3 length equals 13 residues. The CDR3 region is CASSSTGPYGYTF. Here the CDR3 DNA reads TGTGCCAGCAGCTCCACGGGGCCTTATGGCTACACCTTC.

This clonotype was observed many times. In nucleotides, the CDR3 is TGTGCCAGTGTAAGGTCTAGCGGGAACACCGGGGAGCTGTTTTTT. It specifies CASVRSSGNTGELFF. The chain links TRBV18 to TRBJ2-2, with TRBD2 matching over 7 bases. V was pared by 9 bases and J by 1 base, with 8 bases of the junction left unmatched. The CDR3 contains 15 residues. Germline CDR1 and CDR2: KGHSH and LQKENI.

This clonotype is medium-sized in the sample. This chain links TRBV28 with TRBJ2-5; 9 bases map to TRBD1. This CDR3 is built from 18 residues. Trimming took 4 bases from V and 4 from J; bases not matched to a gene: 16. Per germline, CDR1 MDHEN and CDR2 SYDVKM. CDR3 in amino acids: CASSSERDRATPRETQYF. CDR3 nucleotides: TGTGCCAGCAGTTCGGAAAGGGACAGGGCGACCCCACGAGAGACCCAGTACTTC.

Within the sample, this clonotype is medium-sized. The rearrangement links TRBV30 to TRBJ1-1; the D is unclear. The V gene lost 1 base and the J gene lost 6 bases, with 15 bases spanning the gap. The CDR3 totals 14 residues. Germline-derived CDR1 and CDR2 are GTSNPN and SVGIG (reference sequence). The CDR3 bases are TGTGCCTGGAGTGCCGATGAGTGGAGCGCTGAAGCTTTCTTT. Its translation: CAWSADEWSAEAFF.

This clonotype has more than one count but fewer than ten. The rearrangement uses TRBV7-6 and TRBJ2-3, with TRBD2 matching 15 bases. This CDR3 region has 16 residues. The germline CDR1 and CDR2 sequences are SGHVS and FNYEAQ. V gave up 6 bases and J gave up 5 bases; unmatched junction bases: 6. CDR3 in DNA: TGTGCCAGCAGACCGGGACTAGCGGGGGGAGGAGATACGCAGTATTTT. Amino acid sequence: CASRPGLAGGGDTQYF.

The chain couples TRBV18 to TRBJ2-5, with D possibly being TRBD1 (5 bases). CDR3 length: 13 residues. The germline gives CDR1 KGHSH, CDR2 LQKENI. Trimming cost V 1 base and J 4 bases, with 7 bases left between them. The CDR3 protein is CASSPQGRETQYF. The CDR3 DNA follows: TGTGCCAGCTCACCACAGGGGCGAGAGACCCAGTACTTC.

This clonotype is classed as medium-sized. The V call is TRBV15, the J call TRBJ2-3; a weak D match, TRBD1 (6 bases). V gave up 1 base and J gave up 4 bases, with 9 bases separating them. From germline, CDR1 is LNHNV and CDR2 YYDKDF (reference sequence). CDR3 size: 14 residues. The CDR3 sequence: CATSRAGAPDTQYF. The DNA for the CDR3 is TGTGCCACCAGCAGAGCAGGGGCCCCAGATACGCAGTATTTT.

A few counts support this clonotype. The gene calls are TRBV10-3 and TRBJ1-4; perhaps TRBD1 as D (5 bases). Trimming left V 3 bases short and J 3 bases short, with 11 bases between. The CDR3 length is 15 residues. Germline lookup yields CDR1 ENHRY and CDR2 SYGVKD. CDR3 residues: CAISDPREANEKLFF. The DNA for the CDR3 is TGTGCCATCAGTGACCCCAGGGAAGCTAATGAAAAACTGTTTTTT.

Ten or more counts support this clonotype. The chain combines TRBV6-1 with TRBJ2-1, with 10 bases that match TRBD2. With 8 bases clipped from V and 5 bases from J, the junction kept 12 bases outside the gene matches. The CDR3 totals 16 residues. The germline V gene encodes CDR1 MNHNS and CDR2 SASEGT. The CDR3 DNA follows: TGTGCCAGCCTTCCTAGCGGGGGTTCGGGGCACAATGAGCAGTTCTTC. Protein sequence: CASLPSGGSGHNEQFF.

Ten or more counts support this clonotype. This sequence joins TRBV20-1 and TRBJ1-5; weak D call: TRBD1 (6 bases). V lost 6 bases and J 6 bases, leaving 18 bases between the germline ends. This CDR3 is built from 14 residues. Germline lookup yields CDR1 DFQATT and CDR2 SNEGSKA (reference sequence). CDR3 nucleotide sequence: TGCAGTGCCCCACAGGGAGGGGAAGGTCAGCCCCAGCATTTT. This encodes CSAPQGGEGQPQHF.

This clonotype is deemed medium-sized. This chain joins TRBV5-1 and TRBJ2-7, with 8 positions matching TRBD2. V lost 6 bases and J lost 5; bases outside the gene matches: 10. This CDR3 has 14 residues. Looked up from germline, CDR1 is SGHRS and CDR2 is YFSETQ. CDR3 loop: CASTPGTSGHEQYF. The DNA for the CDR3 is TGCGCCAGCACCCCAGGGACTAGTGGGCACGAGCAGTACTTC.

This clonotype appeared many times. The chain combines TRBV7-9 with TRBJ2-5, with 9 bases fitting TRBD1. From germline, CDR1 is SEHNR and CDR2 FQNEAQ (reference sequence). The CDR3 length is 15 residues. J lost 5 bases, V lost 7 bases, and 11 bases had no gene match. The CDR3 here is CASTPWTGVPETQYF. The CDR3 DNA reads as TGTGCCAGCACCCCTTGGACAGGGGTTCCCGAGACCCAGTACTTC.

This clonotype was counted at least ten times. The gene calls are TRBV6-1 and TRBJ1-5; 8 bases are shared with TRBD1. V was pared by 8 bases and J by 6 bases, with 6 bases of the junction left unmatched. The CDR3 is 13 amino acids. The germline V gene encodes CDR1 MNHNS and CDR2 SASEGT. The CDR3 loop reads CASSGQEVQPQHF. The CDR3, as DNA: TGTGCCAGCTCGGGACAGGAGGTTCAGCCCCAGCATTTT.

Worth noting for this clonotype: A clone one base away is much larger, so this may be a read error. The chain joins TRBV6-5 to TRBJ1-4; D might be TRBD1 (6 bases). Germline values: CDR1 MNHEY, CDR2 SVGAGI. This CDR3 contains 16 residues. CDR3: CTSSSLQGGFNEKLFF. The CDR3 coding sequence is TGTACCAGCAGTTCCCTACAGGGAGGTTTTAATGAAAAACTGTTTTTT.

With regard to this clonotype: A much bigger clone sits one base away, suggesting this may be a read error. This sequence joins TRBV5-1 and TRBJ2-1, with D unclear. CDR3 size: 11 residues. Germline loops: CDR1 SGHRS, CDR2 YFSETQ. The CDR3 DNA is TGCGTCAGCAGCTTGCGAGATGAGCAGTTCTTC. It specifies CVSSLRDEQFF.

This clonotype has at least ten counts. The chain joins TRBV20-1 to TRBJ2-1; D is possibly TRBD2 (5 bases). Trimming stripped 6 bases from V and 8 bases from J, with 17 bases between. CDR1 is DFQATT and CDR2 is SNEGSKA in the germline V gene (reference sequence). The CDR3 consists of 13 residues. This chain's CDR3 is CSAQERVYDEQFF. For the CDR3, the DNA is TGCAGTGCCCAGGAGAGGGTTTATGATGAGCAGTTCTTC.

This clonotype was seen more than once but under ten times. The J gene is TRBJ2-1, the V gene TRBV7-2, with 8 bases matching TRBD2. The CDR3 sequence is 17 residues long. The V segment lost 5 bases and the J segment 4 bases; nucleotides outside the gene matches: 13. CDR1 SGHTA and CDR2 FQGNSA come from the germline V gene. The CDR3 DNA reads as TGTGCCAGCAGCCGAACGGGTGGGACTAGAAGTTACAATGAGCAGTTCTTC. Translated, it gives CASSRTGGTRSYNEQFF.

This clonotype came up many times. The chain recombines TRBV12-3 or TRBV12-4 with TRBJ2-5; 10 bases are a match to TRBD2. This CDR3 spans 19 amino acids. V lost 6 bases, J lost 5 bases, and 21 bases stayed unmatched. In DNA, the CDR3 is TGTGCCAGCAGCCTCCTACCCCCACTAGCGGGAAGCTCCGCGGAGACCCAGTACTTC. Amino acids: CASSLLPPLAGSSAETQYF.

At least ten counts were recorded for this clonotype. The genes are TRBV6-1 and TRBJ2-5, with D unclear. This CDR3 comprises 15 residues. Trimming left V 4 bases short and J 2 bases short, with 14 bases between. Germline V gene data show CDR1 as MNHNS and CDR2 as SASEGT. The CDR3: CASSVGVPEQETQYF. DNA for the CDR3: TGTGCCAGCAGTGTTGGGGTCCCGGAACAAGAGACCCAGTACTTC.

This clonotype is classed as medium-sized (0.01 to 0.1%). This sequence joins TRBV3-1 and TRBJ1-5, with 11 bases lining up with TRBD1. The CDR3 consists of 19 residues. V shed 2 bases, J shed 4 bases, and the junction held 13 bases outside the gene matches. CDR1 is LGHDT and CDR2 is YNNKEL in the germline V gene (reference sequence). The chain's CDR3 is CASSQSSRTGGFSNQPQHF. DNA of the CDR3: TGTGCCAGCAGCCAAAGTTCTAGGACAGGGGGCTTCTCGAATCAGCCCCAGCATTTT.